This T cell receptor beta chain was documented in a study of post-analysis software for immune sequencing data. Study conclusions and caveats: Multiple sclerosis was associated with a significant reduction in normalized Chao1 diversity relative to controls. Higher frequency in patients than in controls was seen for five TRBV segments, with TRBV5-6, TRBV5-1 and TRBV20-1 among them.

On this clonotype: The antigen remains undetermined.

The CDR3 length is 15 residues. Germline V gene lookup returns CDR1 MNHEY and CDR2 SMNVEV (reference sequence). Trimming took 6 bases from V and 3 from J; bases not matched to a gene: 9. cDNA libraries of TCR beta carried unique molecular identifiers. TCRdb fed the PCR reads into MiXCR, producing one record per CDR3 protein. The sample lists approximately 630,000 distinct CDR3 sequences, approximately 59% seen once, with about 11% in the top ten. This chain connects TRBV27 to TRBJ2-7, with 9 bases identical to TRBD1. This TCR was sampled from a girl aged 2-10 years with multiple sclerosis. Material: blood. CDR3 sequence (DNA): TGTGCCAGCAGGAACACGGGACAGGGCAACTACGAGCAGTACTTC. As protein: CASRNTGQGNYEQYF.